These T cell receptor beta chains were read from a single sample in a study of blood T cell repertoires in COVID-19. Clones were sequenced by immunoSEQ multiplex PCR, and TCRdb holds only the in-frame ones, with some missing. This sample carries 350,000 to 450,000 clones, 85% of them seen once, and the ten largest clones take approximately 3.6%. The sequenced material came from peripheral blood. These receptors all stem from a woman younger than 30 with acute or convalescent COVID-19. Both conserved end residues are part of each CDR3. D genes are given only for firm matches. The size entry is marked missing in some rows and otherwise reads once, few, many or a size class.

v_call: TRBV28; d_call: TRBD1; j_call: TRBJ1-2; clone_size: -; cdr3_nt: TGTGCCAGCAGTTTAATCCGGACAGGGAATGGCTACACCTTC; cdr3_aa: CASSLIRTGNGYTF
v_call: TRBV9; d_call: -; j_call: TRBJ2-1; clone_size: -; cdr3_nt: TGTGCCAGCAGAGGGGGCAATGAGCAGTTCTTC; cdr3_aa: CASRGGNEQFF
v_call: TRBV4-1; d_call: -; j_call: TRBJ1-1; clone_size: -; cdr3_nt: TGCGCCAGCAGCCAAGGAGTCAGCACGGAGTTTGAAGCTTTCTTT; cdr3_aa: CASSQGVSTEFEAFF
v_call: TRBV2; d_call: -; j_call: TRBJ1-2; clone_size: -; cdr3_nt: TGTGCCAGCAGTGAAATTATTGGGCCGTACTATGGCTACACCTTC; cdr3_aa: CASSEIIGPYYGYTF
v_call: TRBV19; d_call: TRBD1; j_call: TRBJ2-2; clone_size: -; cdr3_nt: TGTGCCAGTAGTACCACCCGACAGGGCGGCGGGGAGCTGTTTTTT; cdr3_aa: CASSTTRQGGGELFF
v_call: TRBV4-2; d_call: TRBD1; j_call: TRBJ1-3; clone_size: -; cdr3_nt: TGTGCCAGCAGCCAGGACAGGAACTCTGGAAACACCATATATTTT; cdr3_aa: CASSQDRNSGNTIYF
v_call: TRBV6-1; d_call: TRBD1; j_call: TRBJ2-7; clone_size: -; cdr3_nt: TGTGCCAGCAGTGACCCGGGACAGGGAGCCTACGAGCAGTACTTC; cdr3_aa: CASSDPGQGAYEQYF
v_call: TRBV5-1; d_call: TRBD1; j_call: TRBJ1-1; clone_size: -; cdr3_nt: TGCGCCAGCAGCTTGGGGAGGACAGGGAATAGCGCTGAAGCTTTCTTT; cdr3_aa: CASSLGRTGNSAEAFF
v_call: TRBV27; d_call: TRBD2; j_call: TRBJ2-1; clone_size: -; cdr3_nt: TGTGCCAGCAGTTTTGGGGGGGGGTACAATGAGCAGTTCTTC; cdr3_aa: CASSFGGGYNEQFF
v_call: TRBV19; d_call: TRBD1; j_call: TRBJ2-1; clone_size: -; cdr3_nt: TGTGCCAGTAGTATGAATATTGTGGACAGGATGGATGAGCAGTTCTTC; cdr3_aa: CASSMNIVDRMDEQFF
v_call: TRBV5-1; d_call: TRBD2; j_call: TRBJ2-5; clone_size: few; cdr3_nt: TGCGCCAGTACCGGCGGGGGGGCATCCGAAGAGACCCAGTACTTC; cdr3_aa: CASTGGGASEETQYF
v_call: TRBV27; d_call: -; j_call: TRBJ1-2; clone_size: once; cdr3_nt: TGTGCCAGCAGTGGGGGTAGAGACAGGAATGTAACCTTC; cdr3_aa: CASSGGRDRNVTF
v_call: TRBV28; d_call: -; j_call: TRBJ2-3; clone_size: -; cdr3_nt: TGTGCCAGCAGCCCCGGGGGGCGCACAGATACGCAGTATTTT; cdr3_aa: CASSPGGRTDTQYF
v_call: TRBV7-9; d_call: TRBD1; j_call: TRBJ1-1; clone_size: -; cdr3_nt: TGTGCCAGCAGCGGACAGGGGGGGAATGAAGCTTTCTTT; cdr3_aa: CASSGQGGNEAFF
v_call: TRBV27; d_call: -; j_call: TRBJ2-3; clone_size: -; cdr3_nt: TGTGCCAGCAGCCGGGACCTATGGGGGGTGGCGCAGTATTTT; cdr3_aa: CASSRDLWGVAQYF
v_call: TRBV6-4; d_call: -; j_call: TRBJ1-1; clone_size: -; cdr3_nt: TGTGCCAGCAGCGCTACAGAGAACACTGAAGCTTTCTTT; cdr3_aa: CASSATENTEAFF
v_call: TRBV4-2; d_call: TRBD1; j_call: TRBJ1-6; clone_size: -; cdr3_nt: TGTGCCAGCAGCCAAGAGGACAGGTCCTATAATTCACCCCTCCACTTT; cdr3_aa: CASSQEDRSYNSPLHF
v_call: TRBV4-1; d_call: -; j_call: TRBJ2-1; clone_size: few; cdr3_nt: TGCGCCAGCAGCCAAGTGTCAAATGAGCAGTTCTTC; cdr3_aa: CASSQVSNEQFF
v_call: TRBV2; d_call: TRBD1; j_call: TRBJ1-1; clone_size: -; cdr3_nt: TGTGCCAGCAGTCGACAGGGTGGGACTGAAGCTTTCTTT; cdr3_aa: CASSRQGGTEAFF
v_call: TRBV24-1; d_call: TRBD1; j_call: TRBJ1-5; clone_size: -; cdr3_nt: TGTGCCACCAGTGATGGGACAGGGGCTCAGCCCCAGCATTTT; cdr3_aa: CATSDGTGAQPQHF
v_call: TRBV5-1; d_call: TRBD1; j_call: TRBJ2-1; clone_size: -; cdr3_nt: TGCGCCAGCACTTTGGACAGGGGGTCAATCAATGAGCAGTTCTTC; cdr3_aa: CASTLDRGSINEQFF
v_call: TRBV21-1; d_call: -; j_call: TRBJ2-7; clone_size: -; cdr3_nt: TGTGCCAGCAGCGGTCGAGCGCAGGGCCTCCCCTACGAGCAGTACTTC; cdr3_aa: CASSGRAQGLPYEQYF